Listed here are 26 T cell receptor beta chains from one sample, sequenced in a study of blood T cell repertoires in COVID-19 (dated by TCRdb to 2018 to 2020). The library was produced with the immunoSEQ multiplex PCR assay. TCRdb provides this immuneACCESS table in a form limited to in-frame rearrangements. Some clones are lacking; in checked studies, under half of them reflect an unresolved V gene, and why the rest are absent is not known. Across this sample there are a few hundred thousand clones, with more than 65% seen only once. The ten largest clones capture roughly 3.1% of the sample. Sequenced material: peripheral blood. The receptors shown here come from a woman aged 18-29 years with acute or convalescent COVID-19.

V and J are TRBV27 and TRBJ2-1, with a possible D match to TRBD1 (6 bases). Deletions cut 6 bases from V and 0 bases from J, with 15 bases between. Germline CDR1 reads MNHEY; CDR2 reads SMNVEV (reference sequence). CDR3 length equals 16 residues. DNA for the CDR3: TGTGCCAGCAGACCAACAGGGAAGAGCTCCTACAATGAGCAGTTCTTC. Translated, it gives CASRPTGKSSYNEQFF.

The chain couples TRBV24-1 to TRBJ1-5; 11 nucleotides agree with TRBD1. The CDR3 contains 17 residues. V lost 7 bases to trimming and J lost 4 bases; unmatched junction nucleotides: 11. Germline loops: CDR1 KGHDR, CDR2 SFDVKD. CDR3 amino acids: CATSIRTGQGDNQPQHF. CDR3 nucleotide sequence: TGTGCCACCAGCATAAGAACGGGACAGGGGGATAATCAGCCCCAGCATTTT.

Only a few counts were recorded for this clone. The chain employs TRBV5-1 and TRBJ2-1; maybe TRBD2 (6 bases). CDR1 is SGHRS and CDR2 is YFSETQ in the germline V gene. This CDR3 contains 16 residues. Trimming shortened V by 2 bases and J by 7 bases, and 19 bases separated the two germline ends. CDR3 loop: CASSFRSSGLLNEQFF. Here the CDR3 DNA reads TGCGCCAGCAGCTTCCGGTCGAGCGGGCTGTTAAATGAGCAGTTCTTC.

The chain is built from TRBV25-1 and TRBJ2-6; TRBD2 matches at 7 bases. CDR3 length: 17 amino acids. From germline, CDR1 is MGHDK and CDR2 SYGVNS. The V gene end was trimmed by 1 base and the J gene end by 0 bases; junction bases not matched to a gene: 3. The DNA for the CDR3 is TGTGCCAGCAGTGAATGGGGGGGAACCTCTGGGGCCAACGTCCTGACTTTC. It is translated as CASSEWGGTSGANVLTF. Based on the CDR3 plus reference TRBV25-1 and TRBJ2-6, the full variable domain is EADIYQTPRYLVIGTGKKITLECSQTMGHDKMYWYQQDPGMELHLIHYSYGVNSTEKGDLSSESTVSRIRTEHFPLTLESARPSHTSQYLCASSEWGGTSGANVLTFGAGSRLTVL.

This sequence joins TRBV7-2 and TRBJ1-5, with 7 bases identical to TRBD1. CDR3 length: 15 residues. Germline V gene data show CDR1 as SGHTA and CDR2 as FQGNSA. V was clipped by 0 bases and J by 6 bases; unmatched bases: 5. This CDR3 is CASSLAQGSSQPQHF. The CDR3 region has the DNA TGTGCCAGCAGCTTAGCACAGGGGTCAAGTCAGCCCCAGCATTTT.

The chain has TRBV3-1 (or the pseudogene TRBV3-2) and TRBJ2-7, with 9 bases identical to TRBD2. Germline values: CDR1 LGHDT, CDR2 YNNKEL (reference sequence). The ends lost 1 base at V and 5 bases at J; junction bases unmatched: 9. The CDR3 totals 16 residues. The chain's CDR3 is CASSQGAGTSWDEQYF. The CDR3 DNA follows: TGTGCCAGCAGCCAAGGGGCTGGGACTAGCTGGGACGAGCAGTACTTC.

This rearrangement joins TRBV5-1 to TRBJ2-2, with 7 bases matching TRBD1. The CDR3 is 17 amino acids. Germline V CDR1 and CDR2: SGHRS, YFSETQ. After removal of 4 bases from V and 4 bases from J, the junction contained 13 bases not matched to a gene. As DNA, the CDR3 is TGCGCCAGCAGCGGCCCGACAGGGAGTTCAGTCACCGGGGAGCTGTTTTTT. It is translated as CASSGPTGSSVTGELFF.

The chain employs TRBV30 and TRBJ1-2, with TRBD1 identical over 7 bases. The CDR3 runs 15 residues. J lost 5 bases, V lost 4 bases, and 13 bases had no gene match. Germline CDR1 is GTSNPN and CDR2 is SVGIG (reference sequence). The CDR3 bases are TGTGCCTGGACCCATCCCGGGACAGCAAAGTATGGCTACACCTTC. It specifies CAWTHPGTAKYGYTF.

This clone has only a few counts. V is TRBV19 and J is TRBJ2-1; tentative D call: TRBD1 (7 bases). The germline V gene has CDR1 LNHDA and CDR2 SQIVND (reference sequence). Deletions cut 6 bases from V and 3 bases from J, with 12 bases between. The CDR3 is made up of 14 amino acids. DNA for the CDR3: TGTGCCAGTAGCCAGGGGGGAGACTACAATGAGCAGTTCTTC. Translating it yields CASSQGGDYNEQFF.

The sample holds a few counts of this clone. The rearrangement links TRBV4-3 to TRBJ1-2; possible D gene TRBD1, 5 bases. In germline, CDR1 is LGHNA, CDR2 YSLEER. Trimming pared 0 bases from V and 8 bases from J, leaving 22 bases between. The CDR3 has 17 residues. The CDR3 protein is CASSQDSYTGTVWGYTF. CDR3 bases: TGCGCCAGCAGCCAAGATTCCTACACCGGGACTGTGTGGGGCTACACCTTC.

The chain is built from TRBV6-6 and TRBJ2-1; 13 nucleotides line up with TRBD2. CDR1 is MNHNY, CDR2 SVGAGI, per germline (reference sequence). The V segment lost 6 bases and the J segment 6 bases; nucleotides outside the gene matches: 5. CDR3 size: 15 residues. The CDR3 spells CASSPRLAGGNEQFF. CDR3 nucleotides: TGTGCCAGCAGCCCTCGACTAGCGGGAGGCAATGAGCAGTTCTTC.

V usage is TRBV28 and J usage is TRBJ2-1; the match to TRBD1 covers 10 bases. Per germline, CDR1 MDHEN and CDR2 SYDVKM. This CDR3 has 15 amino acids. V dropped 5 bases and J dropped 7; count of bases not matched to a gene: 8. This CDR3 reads CASSPTGGRTNEQFF. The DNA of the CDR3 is TGTGCCAGCAGTCCGACAGGGGGCAGAACAAATGAGCAGTTCTTC.

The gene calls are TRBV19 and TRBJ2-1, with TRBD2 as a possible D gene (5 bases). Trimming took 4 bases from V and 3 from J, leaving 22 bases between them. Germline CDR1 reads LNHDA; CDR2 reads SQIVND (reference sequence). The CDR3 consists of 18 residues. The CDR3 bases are TGTGCCAGTAGTAGGTTGATCGGGGAACCCGCGGACTACAATGAGCAGTTCTTC. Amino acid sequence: CASSRLIGEPADYNEQFF.

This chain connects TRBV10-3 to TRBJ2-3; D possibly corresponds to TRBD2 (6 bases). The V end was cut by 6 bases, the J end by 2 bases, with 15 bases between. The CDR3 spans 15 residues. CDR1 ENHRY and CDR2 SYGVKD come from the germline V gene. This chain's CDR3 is CAIRNSAGFTDTQYF. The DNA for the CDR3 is TGTGCCATCAGAAACTCGGCGGGATTCACAGATACGCAGTATTTT.

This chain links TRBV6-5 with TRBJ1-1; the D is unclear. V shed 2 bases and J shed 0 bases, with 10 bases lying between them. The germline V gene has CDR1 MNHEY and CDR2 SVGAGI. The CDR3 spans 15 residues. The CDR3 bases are TGTGCCAGCAGTTACGGCGGGTATATGAACACTGAAGCTTTCTTT. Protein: CASSYGGYMNTEAFF.

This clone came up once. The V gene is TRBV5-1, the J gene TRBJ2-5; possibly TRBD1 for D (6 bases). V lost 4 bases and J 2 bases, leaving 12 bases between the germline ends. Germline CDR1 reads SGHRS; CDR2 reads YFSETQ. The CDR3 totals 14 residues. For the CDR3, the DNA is TGCGCCAGCAGCCAGGGGTTCGCGCAAGAGACCCAGTACTTC. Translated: CASSQGFAQETQYF.

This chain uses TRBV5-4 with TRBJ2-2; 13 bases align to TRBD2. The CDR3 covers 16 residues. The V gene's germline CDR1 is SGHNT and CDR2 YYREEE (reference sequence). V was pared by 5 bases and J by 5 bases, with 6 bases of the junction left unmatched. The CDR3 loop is CASSSGLAGATGELFF. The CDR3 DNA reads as TGTGCCAGCAGTTCAGGACTAGCGGGAGCGACCGGGGAGCTGTTTTTT.

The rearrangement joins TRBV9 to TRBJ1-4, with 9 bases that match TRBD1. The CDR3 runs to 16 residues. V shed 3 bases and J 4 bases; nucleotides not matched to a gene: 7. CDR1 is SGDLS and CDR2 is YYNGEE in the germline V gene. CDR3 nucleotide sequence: TGTGCCAGCAGCGATGGGACAGGGTTGGGTAATGAAAAACTGTTTTTT. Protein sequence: CASSDGTGLGNEKLFF.

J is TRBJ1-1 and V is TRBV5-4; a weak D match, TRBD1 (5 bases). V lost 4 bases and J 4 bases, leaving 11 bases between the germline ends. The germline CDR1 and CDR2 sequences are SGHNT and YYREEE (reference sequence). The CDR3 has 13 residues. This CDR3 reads CASSPSGGTEAFF. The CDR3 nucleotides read TGTGCCAGCAGCCCTTCCGGGGGCACTGAAGCTTTCTTT.

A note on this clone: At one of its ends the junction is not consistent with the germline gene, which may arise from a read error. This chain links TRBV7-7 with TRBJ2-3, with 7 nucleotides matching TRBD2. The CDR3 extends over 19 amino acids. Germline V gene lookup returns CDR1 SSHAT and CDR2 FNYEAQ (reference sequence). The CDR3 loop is CASSLEDLSRENGTDTQYF. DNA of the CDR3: TGTGCTAGCAGCTTAGAGGATCTCTCGCGGGAGAACGGCACAGATACGCAGTATTTT.

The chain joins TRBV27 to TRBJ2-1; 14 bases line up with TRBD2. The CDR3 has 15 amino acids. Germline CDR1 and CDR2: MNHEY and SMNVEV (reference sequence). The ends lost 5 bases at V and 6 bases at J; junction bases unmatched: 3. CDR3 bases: TGTGCCAGCAGTACGACTAGCGGGAGGGCCAATGAGCAGTTCTTC. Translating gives CASSTTSGRANEQFF.

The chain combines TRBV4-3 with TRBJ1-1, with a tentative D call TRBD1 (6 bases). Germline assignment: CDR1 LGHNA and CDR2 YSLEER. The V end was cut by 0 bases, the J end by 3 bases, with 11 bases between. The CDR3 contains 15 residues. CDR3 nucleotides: TGCGCCAGCAGCCAAGATTCAGGGGCCGACACTGAAGCTTTCTTT. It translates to CASSQDSGADTEAFF.

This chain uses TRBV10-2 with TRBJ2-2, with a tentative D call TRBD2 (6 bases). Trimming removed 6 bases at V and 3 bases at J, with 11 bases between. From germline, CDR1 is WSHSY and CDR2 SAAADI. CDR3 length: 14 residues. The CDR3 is CASSGSRDTGELFF. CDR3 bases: TGCGCCAGCAGCGGGAGTCGGGACACCGGGGAGCTGTTTTTT.

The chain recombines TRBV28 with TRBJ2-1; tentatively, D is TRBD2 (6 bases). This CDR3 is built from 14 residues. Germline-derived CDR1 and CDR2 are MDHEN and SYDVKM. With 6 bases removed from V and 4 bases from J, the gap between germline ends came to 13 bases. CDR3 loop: CASRDSGKYNEQFF. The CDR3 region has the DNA TGTGCCAGCAGGGATAGCGGAAAATACAATGAGCAGTTCTTC.

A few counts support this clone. The CDR3 sequence is CASIRDRVSYEQYF. DNA for the CDR3: TGTGCCAGCATCCGGGACAGGGTCTCCTACGAGCAGTACTTC. The gene calls are TRBV2 and TRBJ2-7; TRBD1 matches 9 bases. Losses at the gene ends were 7 bases for V and 0 bases for J; bases not matched to a gene: 4. CDR3 size: 14 residues. The germline V gene has CDR1 SNHLY and CDR2 FYNNEI.

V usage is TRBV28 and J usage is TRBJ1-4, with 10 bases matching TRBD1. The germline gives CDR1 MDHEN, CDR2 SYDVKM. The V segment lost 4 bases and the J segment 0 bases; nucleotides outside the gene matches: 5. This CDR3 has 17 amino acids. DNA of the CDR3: TGTGCCAGCAGTTCCCGAGGGACAGGGGCAACTAATGAAAAACTGTTTTTT. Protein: CASSSRGTGATNEKLFF.